This is a list of T cell receptor beta chains from one sample in a study of cytomegalovirus exposure and HLA in healthy donors. Method: immunoSEQ multiplex PCR; TCRdb's copy keeps in-frame clones and lacks some. This table holds over 100,000 clones, roughly 79% found once. Input material: PBMCs. The receptors derive from a woman aged 45-65 years in good health and CMV-seropositive. CDR3s include the opening cysteine and the closing phenylalanine or tryptophan. A D gene is named only where the DNA matches it firmly. Only part of the rows carry a size: once, few, many, or a class if the clone is expanded.

>TRBJ2-7|TRBD2|TRBV5-1|NA
TGCGCCAGCAGCGTGAGTGGACTAGCTGCCAACGAGCAGTACTTC
CASSVSGLAANEQYF
>TRBJ1-1|NA|TRBV2|NA
TGTGCCAGCTCGACAGTGATGAACACTGAAGCTTTCTTT
CASSTVMNTEAFF
>TRBJ2-1|NA|TRBV7-7|few
TGTGCTAGCAGCTCCACGGGGTCCTCCTACAATGAGCAGTTCTTC
CASSSTGSSYNEQFF
>TRBJ2-4|TRBD2|TRBV15|NA
TGTGCCACCAGCAGAGATTACGGGAGGACAGCCAAAAACATTCAGTACTTC
CATSRDYGRTAKNIQYF
>TRBJ1-4|TRBD1|TRBV6-5|NA
TGTGCCAGCAGTCGACAGGGAGGAGAAAAACTGTTTTTT
CASSRQGGEKLFF
>TRBJ2-5|TRBD1|TRBV19|few
TGTGCCAGTAGTACCCAAGCCAGGGGGCGCGGGACCCAGTACTTC
CASSTQARGRGTQYF
>TRBJ2-3|TRBD1|TRBV29-1|NA
TGCAGCGGCATTGGGACAGGGGTTGGGAATACGCAGTATTTT
CSGIGTGVGNTQYF
>TRBJ2-7|TRBD1|TRBV10-3|few
TGTGCCATCAGTGACGGGACAGGGGGGTACGAGCAGTACTTC
CAISDGTGGYEQYF
>TRBJ2-6|NA|TRBV5-1|once
TGCGCCAGCAGCTTTGGCCGCCCCACTGGGGCCAACGTCCTGACTTTC
CASSFGRPTGANVLTF
>TRBJ2-2|NA|TRBV6-5|NA
TGTGCCAGCATCAGAGGGGGGGAGCTGTTTTTT
CASIRGGELFF
>TRBJ1-2|TRBD1|TRBV5-6|NA
TGTGCCAGCAGCTTGACGACAGGGGGGGGCTACACCTTC
CASSLTTGGGYTF
>TRBJ2-1|TRBD2|TRBV5-1|NA
TGCGCCAGCAGCTTGGCCGGCGGGAGGAGGAATGAGCAGTTCTTC
CASSLAGGRRNEQFF
>TRBJ2-3|NA|TRBV4-1|NA
TGCGCCAGCAGCCAAGTCTCCCCAGAGCGACATACGCAGTATTTT
CASSQVSPERHTQYF
>TRBJ2-3|TRBD2|TRBV5-1|NA
TGCGCCAGCAGCTCCCTAGCGGGAGACACAGATACGCAGTATTTT
CASSSLAGDTDTQYF
>TRBJ2-7|TRBD1|TRBV6-1|NA
TGTGCCAGCACAAACCGGGACAGGGGACACGAGCAGTACTTC
CASTNRDRGHEQYF
>TRBJ2-4|TRBD2|TRBV7-6|few
TGTGCCAGCAGCCCCGGGGGGACTAGCAAAAACAGTCAGTACTTC
CASSPGGTSKNSQYF
>TRBJ2-1|TRBD2|TRBV25-1|NA
TGTGCCAGCAGTACCATAGCGGGAGGGGATGAGCAGTTCTTC
CASSTIAGGDEQFF
>TRBJ2-1|NA|TRBV7-3|NA
TGTGCCAGCAGCTTAAATCGCGTTAATGAGCAGTTCTTC
CASSLNRVNEQFF
>TRBJ2-2|NA|TRBV19|few
TGTGCCAGTAGTATTGGGGGGTTCGGGGAGCTGTTTTTT
CASSIGGFGELFF
>TRBJ1-6|TRBD1|TRBV5-6|NA
TGTGCCAGCAGCTTGGACAGGGGGCAGGGTAATTCACCCCTCCACTTT
CASSLDRGQGNSPLHF
>TRBJ2-3|TRBD2|TRBV7-2|NA
TGTGCCAGCAGCCCCGGACTAGCGGGGGGGAGGGATACGCAGTATTTT
CASSPGLAGGRDTQYF
>TRBJ2-3|TRBD2|TRBV4-1|NA
TGCGCCAGCAGCCAAGGACTAGCGGGGGGCACAGATACGCAGTATTTT
CASSQGLAGGTDTQYF
>TRBJ1-6|NA|TRBV27|few
TGTGCCAGCAGAAACGACAGAGTTAATTCACCCCTCCACTTT
CASRNDRVNSPLHF
>TRBJ1-2|NA|TRBV6-5|few
TGTGCCAGCAGTACCGTTGGGGAGGACTATGGCTACACCTTC
CASSTVGEDYGYTF
>TRBJ2-1|TRBD2|TRBV2|NA
TGTGCCAGCAGTGGCCGACTAGCGGGAGTAGTTGAGCAGTTCTTC
CASSGRLAGVVEQFF
>TRBJ2-7|TRBD1|TRBV27|few
TGTGCCAGCAGTTTAAAGGGACAGGGAACCTACGAGCAGTACTTC
CASSLKGQGTYEQYF
>TRBJ1-1|TRBD1|TRBV28|NA
TGTGCCTCCCTTGGGACAGCCATGAATATGAACACTGAAGCTTTCTTT
CASLGTAMNMNTEAFF
>TRBJ1-2|NA|TRBV18|NA
TGTGCCAGCTCACCGCTCCAGGGTGGGTCCGATGGCTACACCTTC
CASSPLQGGSDGYTF
>TRBJ1-1|NA|TRBV19|NA
TGTGCCAGTAGTATCATTCCGAACACTGAAGCTTTCTTT
CASSIIPNTEAFF
>TRBJ2-1|TRBD2|TRBV5-4|NA
TGTGCCAGCAGCACGGACGGCGGGAGGCCCCCACATGAGCAGTTCTTC
CASSTDGGRPPHEQFF
>TRBJ2-7|TRBD2|TRBV2|few
TGTGCCAGCAGTGTAGTAGCGGGACAAGAGCAGTACTTC
CASSVVAGQEQYF
>TRBJ2-7|NA|TRBV10-3|NA
TGTGCCATCAGCCACCCCGGGACAAAAGGGGACGAGCAGTACTTC
CAISHPGTKGDEQYF
>TRBJ2-2|TRBD2|TRBV7-3|NA
TGTGCCAGCAGCTTAGAGGCGGGGGGTTTGAACACCGGGGAGCTGTTTTTT
CASSLEAGGLNTGELFF
>TRBJ1-3|NA|TRBV5-4|NA
TGTGCCAGCAGCTCGGAACAGGGCAGACCTGGAAACACCATATATTTT
CASSSEQGRPGNTIYF
>TRBJ2-7|NA|TRBV10-3|NA
TGTGCCATCAGTGTTGCTAGCTCCCCCTCCGAGCAGTACTTC
CAISVASSPSEQYF
>TRBJ2-3|NA|TRBV5-1|NA
TGCGCCAGCAGCCTCCGGAAGGGAGGAATGACAGATACGCAGTATTTT
CASSLRKGGMTDTQYF
>TRBJ2-7|TRBD2|TRBV11-1|NA
TGTGCCAGCAGCGAGCGCGGCGGGGCGGGAGACCCCTACGAGCAGTACTTC
CASSERGGAGDPYEQYF
>TRBJ2-7|NA|TRBV28|NA
TGTGCCAGCAGCACCCCGGGAGACGGGAGCCCTACCTACGAGCAGTACTTC
CASSTPGDGSPTYEQYF
>TRBJ2-1|NA|TRBV5-1|NA
TGCGCCAGCAGCTTGGAGGTGGGGGGAACATACAATGAGCAGTTCTTC
CASSLEVGGTYNEQFF
>TRBJ1-2|NA|TRBV7-2|NA
TGTGCCAGCAGCTCCCTGGCAGGGGCGAATGGCTACACCTTC
CASSSLAGANGYTF
>TRBJ2-1|NA|TRBV9|few
TGTGCCAGCAGCCCCCCGGGACACTCTCCCGATGAGCAGTTCTTC
CASSPPGHSPDEQFF
>TRBJ1-6|TRBD1|TRBV19|NA
TGTGCCAGTAGTCCCCAGGGGGACTCACCCCTCCACTTT
CASSPQGDSPLHF